What follows is one T cell receptor (beta chain) and its context. These data come from a study of control samples from healthy donors and cancer patients. The V gene's germline CDR1 is MDHEN and CDR2 SYDVKM. This CDR3 has 16 residues. Unmatched junction bases numbered 15, after V lost 10 bases and J lost 9 bases. TCRdb's copy holds only in-frame clones and misses some; the assay was immunoSEQ multiplex PCR. The repertoire holds around 130,000 clones, with around 92% as singletons. Sample: PBMCs. The TCR comes from a man in his fifties or sixties with head and neck cancer. The J gene is TRBJ2-1, the V gene TRBV28; TRBD2 agrees at 13 bases. The CDR3 DNA reads TGTGCCACCACCCACGGGGGGACTAGCGGGATGGGTGAGCAGTTCTTC. Translating it yields CATTHGGTSGMGEQFF.